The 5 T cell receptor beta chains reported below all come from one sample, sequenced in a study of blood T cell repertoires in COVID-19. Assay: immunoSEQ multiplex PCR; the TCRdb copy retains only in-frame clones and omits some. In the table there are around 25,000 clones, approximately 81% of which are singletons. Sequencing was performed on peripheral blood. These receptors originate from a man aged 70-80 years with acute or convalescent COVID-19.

The CDR3 loop reads CASSATYNEQFF. CDR3 DNA sequence: TGTGCCAGCAGCGCGACATACAATGAGCAGTTCTTC. V and J are TRBV9 and TRBJ2-1; no clear D. Germline V gene sequence: CDR1 SGDLS, CDR2 YYNGEE. The V end was cut by 3 bases, the J end by 4 bases, with 5 bases between. The CDR3 length is 12 residues.

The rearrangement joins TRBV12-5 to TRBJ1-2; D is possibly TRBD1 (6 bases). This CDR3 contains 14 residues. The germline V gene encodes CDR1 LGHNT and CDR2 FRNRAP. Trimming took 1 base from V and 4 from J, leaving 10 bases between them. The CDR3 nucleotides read TGTGCTAGTGGTTTGGGACAGGTCCTCTATGGCTACACCTTC. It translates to CASGLGQVLYGYTF.

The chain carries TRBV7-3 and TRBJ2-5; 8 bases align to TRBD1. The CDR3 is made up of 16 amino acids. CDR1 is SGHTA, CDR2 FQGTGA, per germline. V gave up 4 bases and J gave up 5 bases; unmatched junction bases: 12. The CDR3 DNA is TGTGCCAGCAGCTCCGCCCCTCAGGGGGCGGGGGAGACCCAGTACTTC. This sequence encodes CASSSAPQGAGETQYF.

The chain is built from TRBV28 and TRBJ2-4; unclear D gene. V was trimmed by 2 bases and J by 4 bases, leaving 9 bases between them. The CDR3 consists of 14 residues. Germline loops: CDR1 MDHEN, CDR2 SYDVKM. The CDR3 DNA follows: TGTGCCAGCAGTTTAATTCAGGCTAAAAACATTCAGTACTTC. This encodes CASSLIQAKNIQYF. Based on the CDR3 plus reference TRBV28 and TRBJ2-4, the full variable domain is DVKVTQSSRYLVKRTGEKVFLECVQDMDHENMFWYRQDPGLGLRLIYFSYDVKMKEKGDIPEGYSVSREKKERFSLILESASTNQTSMYLCASSLIQAKNIQYFGAGTRLSVL.

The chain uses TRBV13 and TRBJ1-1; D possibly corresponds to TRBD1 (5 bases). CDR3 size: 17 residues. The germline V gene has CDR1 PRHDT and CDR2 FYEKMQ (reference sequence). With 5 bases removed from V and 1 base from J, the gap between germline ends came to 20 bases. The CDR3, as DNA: TGTGCCAGCAGCCAACAACCCGGGTGGGGCGCGAACACTGAAGCTTTCTTT. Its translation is CASSQQPGWGANTEAFF.